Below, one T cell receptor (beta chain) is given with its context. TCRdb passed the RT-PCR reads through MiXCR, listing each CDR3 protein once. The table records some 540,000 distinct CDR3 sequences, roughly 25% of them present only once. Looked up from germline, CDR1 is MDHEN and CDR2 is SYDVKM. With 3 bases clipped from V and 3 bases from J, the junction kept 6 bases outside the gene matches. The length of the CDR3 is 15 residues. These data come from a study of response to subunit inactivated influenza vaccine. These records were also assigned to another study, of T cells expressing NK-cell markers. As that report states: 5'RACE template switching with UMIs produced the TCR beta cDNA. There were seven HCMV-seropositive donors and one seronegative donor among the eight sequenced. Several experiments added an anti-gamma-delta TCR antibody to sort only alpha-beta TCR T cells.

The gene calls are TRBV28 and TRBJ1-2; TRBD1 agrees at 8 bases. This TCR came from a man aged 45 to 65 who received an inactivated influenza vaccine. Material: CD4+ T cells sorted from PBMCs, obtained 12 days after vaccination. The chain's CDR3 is CASSFRGRDDYGYTF. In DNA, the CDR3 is TGTGCCAGCAGTTTCAGGGGGCGCGATGACTATGGCTACACCTTC.